The 30 T cell receptor beta chains reported below all come from one sample, sequenced in a study of T cell responses to AZD1222 COVID-19 vaccine (dated by TCRdb to the early 2020s). The library relied on the immunoSEQ multiplex PCR assay. This immuneACCESS table, as held by TCRdb, lists in-frame sequences with V and J called but not all clones. Of the missing ones, under half trace to an unresolved V gene in checked studies; the others have no known cause. The sample table contains around 150,000 clones; only one count was recorded for over 65% of them. The ten top clones hold about 4% of the sample. The intended sense of this specimen's time point label: baseline before first vaccination. Material: peripheral blood, obtained on day 0 of AZD1222 vaccination. All receptors come from an adult in good health.

The rearrangement links TRBV5-5 to TRBJ1-2; a weak D match, TRBD1 (6 bases). V lost 3 bases to trimming and J lost 4 bases, with 13 bases between them. Germline assignment: CDR1 SGHKS and CDR2 YYEKEE (reference sequence). The CDR3 has 14 residues. Here the CDR3 DNA reads TGTGCCAGCAGCTGGACAGAATCTCCCTATGGCTACACCTTC. This encodes CASSWTESPYGYTF.

CDR3 in DNA: TGTGCCAGCTCACCGCGGGGAACCGGGGAGCTGTTTTTT. Translated, it gives CASSPRGTGELFF. The V gene is TRBV18, the J gene TRBJ2-2; weak D call: TRBD2 (6 bases). This CDR3 is built from 13 residues. V shed 3 bases and J shed 5 bases, with 7 bases lying between them. The germline CDR1 and CDR2 sequences are KGHSH and LQKENI.

The V call is TRBV4-1, the J call TRBJ1-2, with D possibly being TRBD1 (5 bases). This CDR3 contains 18 residues. The germline V and J ends were trimmed by 2 bases and 1 base, with 20 bases remaining between them. From germline, CDR1 is MGHRA and CDR2 YSYEKL. This CDR3 is CASSQKLKLGGDNYGYTF. The DNA for the CDR3 is TGCGCCAGCAGCCAAAAGCTTAAACTGGGGGGGGATAACTATGGCTACACCTTC.

V gene TRBV7-3 combines with J gene TRBJ1-4; D is perhaps TRBD1 (6 bases). V lost 6 bases and J 5 bases, leaving 19 bases between the germline ends. This CDR3 is 16 amino acids long. Germline loops: CDR1 SGHTA, CDR2 FQGTGA. CDR3 sequence: CASSLTGRAFNEKLFF. DNA for the CDR3: TGTGCCAGCAGTCTTACAGGGAGGGCGTTCAATGAAAAACTGTTTTTT.

The CDR3 DNA reads TGTGCCAGCAGCTTGGGCCAGGTTATGAACACTGAAGCTTTCTTT. Encoded protein: CASSLGQVMNTEAFF. This chain uses TRBV5-6 with TRBJ1-1; unclear D gene. CDR1 and CDR2 from the germline V gene are SGHDT and YYEEEE. The V gene lost 0 bases and the J gene lost 0 bases, with 9 bases spanning the gap. The CDR3 is 15 residues long. Using reference TRBV5-6 and TRBJ1-1 for the parts outside the CDR3, the full variable domain is DAGVTQSPTHLIKTRGQQVTLRCSPKSGHDTVSWYQQALGQGPQFIFQYYEEEERQRGNFPDRFSGHQFPNYSSELNVNALLLGDSALYLCASSLGQVMNTEAFFGQGTRLTVV.

The chain links TRBV5-8 to TRBJ1-1; possibly TRBD1 for D (5 bases). This CDR3 has 13 amino acids. CDR1 and CDR2 from the germline V gene are SGHTS and YDEGEE. Trimming stripped 6 bases from V and 3 bases from J, with 12 bases between. CDR3 loop: CASTFRGDTEAFF. The CDR3 DNA reads as TGTGCCAGCACTTTTCGGGGGGACACTGAAGCTTTCTTT. The whole variable domain, remainder taken from reference TRBV5-8 and TRBJ1-1, is EAGVTQSPTHLIKTRGQQATLRCSPISGHTSVYWYQQALGLGLQFLLWYDEGEERNRGNFPPRFSGRQFPNYSSELNVNALELEDSALYLCASTFRGDTEAFFGQGTRLTVV.

This clone was picked up one time. This chain joins TRBV7-9 and TRBJ1-2; D may be TRBD1 (5 bases). This CDR3 contains 15 residues. Between the trimmed V and J ends, which lost 0 bases and 3 bases, there was a span of 11 bases. CDR1 is SEHNR, CDR2 FQNEAQ, per germline (reference sequence). CDR3 protein: CASSLARGKDYGYTF. The CDR3, as DNA: TGTGCCAGCAGCTTAGCCCGGGGGAAGGACTATGGCTACACCTTC.

The chain recombines TRBV28 with TRBJ1-3; maybe TRBD1 (6 bases). With 6 bases removed from V and 1 base from J, the gap between germline ends came to 10 bases. The CDR3 sequence is 14 residues long. The V gene's germline CDR1 is MDHEN and CDR2 SYDVKM. The CDR3 is CASRLGASGNTIYF. For the CDR3, the DNA is TGTGCCAGCAGGTTGGGGGCTTCTGGAAACACCATATATTTT. The complete variable domain, with remaining parts taken from reference TRBV28 and TRBJ1-3, reads DVKVTQSSRYLVKRTGEKVFLECVQDMDHENMFWYRQDPGLGLRLIYFSYDVKMKEKGDIPEGYSVSREKKERFSLILESASTNQTSMYLCASRLGASGNTIYFGEGSWLTVV.

The chain links TRBV5-1 to TRBJ1-1, with D possibly being TRBD1 (5 bases). The CDR3 length is 14 residues. In germline, CDR1 is SGHRS, CDR2 YFSETQ. The germline V and J ends were trimmed by 7 bases and 0 bases, with 13 bases remaining between them. The CDR3 sequence is CASRMGTVNTEAFF. DNA for the CDR3: TGCGCCAGCCGTATGGGGACGGTGAACACTGAAGCTTTCTTT.

This rearrangement joins TRBV3-1 (or the pseudogene TRBV3-2) to TRBJ2-2, with no clear D. V was trimmed by 4 bases and J by 0 bases, leaving 6 bases between them. Germline values: CDR1 LGHDT, CDR2 YNNKEL (reference sequence). The CDR3 length is 14 residues. This CDR3 reads CASSRLANTGELFF. CDR3 DNA: TGTGCCAGCAGCCGGCTCGCGAACACCGGGGAGCTGTTTTTT.

This clone was counted only a few times. The chain joins TRBV14 to TRBJ2-7; D is undetermined. CDR1 and CDR2 (germline): SGHDN, FVKESK. CDR3 size: 11 residues. Trimming took off 5 bases at V and 3 bases at J, with 5 bases between the two ends. The CDR3 nucleotides are TGTGCCAGCAGCTCCTACTACGAGCAGTACTTC. This sequence encodes CASSSYYEQYF.

The rearrangement uses TRBV18 and TRBJ1-3, with D possibly being TRBD1 (5 bases). The CDR3 extends over 17 amino acids. The V gene's germline CDR1 is KGHSH and CDR2 LQKENI. V lost 0 bases, J lost 1 base, and 13 bases lay in between. DNA for the CDR3: TGTGCCAGCTCACCACCGGGGATCAGGGCGTCTGGAAACACCATATATTTT. Protein: CASSPPGIRASGNTIYF.

In nucleotides, the CDR3 is TGTGCCAGCAGCTCTGGACAGGAAGTCAGCGAGCAGTACTTC. Its protein product is CASSSGQEVSEQYF. This chain links TRBV5-4 with TRBJ2-7, with 7 bases lining up with TRBD1. The CDR3 is 14 residues long. CDR1 and CDR2 from the germline V gene are SGHNT and YYREEE (reference sequence). V lost 3 bases and J lost 6; bases outside the gene matches: 9. The variable domain in full, with the rest retrieved from reference TRBV5-4 and TRBJ2-7, is ETGVTQSPTHLIKTRGQQVTLRCSSQSGHNTVSWYQQALGQGPQFIFQYYREEENGRGNFPPRFSGLQFPNYSSELNVNALELDDSALYLCASSSGQEVSEQYFGPGTRLTVT.

This clone has just one count. The chain uses TRBV4-2 and TRBJ1-4, with D unresolved. Germline CDR1 reads LGHNA; CDR2 reads YNFKEQ. V was cut by 2 bases and J by 4 bases, with 11 bases left in between. CDR3 length: 15 residues. CDR3 sequence (DNA): TGTGCCAGCAGCCAAACCAAGGAGTATAATGAAAAACTGTTTTTT. Residues: CASSQTKEYNEKLFF.

The chain links TRBV11-2 to TRBJ1-3; no reliable D call. Per the germline V gene, CDR1 is SGHAT and CDR2 is FQNNGV. The CDR3 spans 17 residues. The V end was cut by 5 bases, the J end by 0 bases, with 17 bases between. DNA for the CDR3: TGTGCCAGCAGCCCTAACCCGCTTCTAAACTCTGGAAACACCATATATTTT. Amino acids: CASSPNPLLNSGNTIYF.

The chain has TRBV28 and TRBJ1-3, with 9 nucleotides matching TRBD1. J gave up 4 bases and V 6 bases, and 4 bases lay outside the gene matches. The CDR3 sequence is 14 residues long. Germline V lookup: CDR1 MDHEN, CDR2 SYDVKM. CDR3 protein: CASRLTGGGNTIYF. The CDR3 DNA follows: TGTGCCAGCAGGCTGACAGGGGGGGGAAACACCATATATTTT.

In its sample, this clone was seen once. The chain employs TRBV19 and TRBJ2-7; TRBD1 matches at 8 bases. With V trimmed by 8 bases and J by 6 bases, 6 bases remained unmatched. The CDR3 covers 12 residues. The germline V gene encodes CDR1 LNHDA and CDR2 SQIVND (reference sequence). The CDR3 sequence is CASGQGPGEQYF. The CDR3 bases are TGTGCCAGTGGACAGGGACCTGGCGAGCAGTACTTC.

A few counts support this clone. V gene TRBV30 combines with J gene TRBJ1-2, with D tentatively TRBD1 (6 bases). Germline V gene lookup returns CDR1 GTSNPN and CDR2 SVGIG (reference sequence). Trimming removed 7 bases from V and 3 bases from J, with 15 bases in between. This CDR3 comprises 13 residues. CDR3 in amino acids: CALQGIRDYGYTF. DNA of the CDR3: TGTGCCTTACAGGGTATCCGGGACTATGGCTACACCTTC.

The chain is built from TRBV7-2 and TRBJ1-5; TRBD1 matches at 7 bases. With 5 bases clipped from V and 4 bases from J, the junction kept 11 bases outside the gene matches. There are 16 residues in the CDR3. Looked up from germline, CDR1 is SGHTA and CDR2 is FQGNSA. CDR3 sequence (DNA): TGTGCCAGCAGCATTGGGGACAGCGGAGGAAATCAGCCCCAGCATTTT. Translating gives CASSIGDSGGNQPQHF. The full variable domain, completed using reference TRBV7-2 and TRBJ1-5, is GAGVSQSPSNKVTEKGKDVELRCDPISGHTALYWYRQSLGQGLEFLIYFQGNSAPDKSGLPSDRFSAERTGGSVSTLTIQRTQQEDSAVYLCASSIGDSGGNQPQHFGDGTRLSIL.

V is TRBV28 and J is TRBJ1-2, with 10 positions matching TRBD1. The CDR3 has 13 amino acids. Trimming removed 2 bases from V and 9 bases from J; junction bases left unmatched: 3. The germline V gene encodes CDR1 MDHEN and CDR2 SYDVKM. The CDR3 bases are TGTGCCAGCAGTTTAGACAGGGGGCCGAGCTACACCTTC. Translation: CASSLDRGPSYTF.

CDR3 bases: TGTGCCAGCAGCCCCCGACTAGCGGGGGTGGAGGAGACCCAGTACTTC. Translated, it gives CASSPRLAGVEETQYF. The chain recombines TRBV14 with TRBJ2-5; 12 nucleotides agree with TRBD2. The CDR3 covers 16 residues. Germline CDR1 SGHDN, CDR2 FVKESK. J lost 5 bases, V lost 4 bases, and 8 bases had no gene match.

V is TRBV6-5 and J is TRBJ1-2; no firm D call. V was trimmed by 7 bases and J by 0 bases, leaving 15 bases between them. The V gene's germline CDR1 is MNHEY and CDR2 SVGAGI. The CDR3 totals 15 residues. This CDR3 reads CASNPSDGANYGYTF. The CDR3 bases are TGTGCCAGCAACCCCTCGGACGGAGCTAACTATGGCTACACCTTC.

The chain recombines TRBV18 with TRBJ1-1, with a weak D call TRBD1 (5 bases). Germline CDR1 KGHSH, CDR2 LQKENI. The ends were cut back, 0 bases at V and 1 base at J, with 15 bases in the middle. CDR3 length equals 17 residues. The CDR3 DNA reads TGTGCCAGCTCACCACCGAGGATGGGACTGGGGAACACTGAAGCTTTCTTT. Translated, it gives CASSPPRMGLGNTEAFF.

J is TRBJ2-7 and V is TRBV5-5; perhaps D is TRBD1 or TRBD2 (5 bases each). V was shortened by 2 bases and J by 4 bases, with 10 bases between the two germline ends. CDR3 length equals 13 residues. From germline, CDR1 is SGHKS and CDR2 YYEKEE (reference sequence). DNA for the CDR3: TGTGCCAGCAGCTTCAGTTGGGGGTACGAGCAGTACTTC. It codes for CASSFSWGYEQYF.

This clone showed up just once. The chain is built from TRBV6-1 and TRBJ1-1; D is perhaps TRBD1 (6 bases). The germline V gene encodes CDR1 MNHNS and CDR2 SASEGT. V shed 0 bases and J shed 4 bases, with 24 bases lying between them. The CDR3 is 19 amino acids. The CDR3 reads CASSEAARGLFQGSTEAFF. CDR3 sequence (DNA): TGTGCCAGCAGTGAAGCGGCCAGGGGCCTTTTTCAGGGATCCACTGAAGCTTTCTTT.

The chain joins TRBV7-3 to TRBJ2-3; 9 bases are shared with TRBD2. The ends lost 0 bases at V and 2 bases at J; junction bases unmatched: 6. The CDR3 spans 17 residues. Germline CDR1 SGHTA, CDR2 FQGTGA. CDR3 coding DNA: TGTGCCAGCAGCTTAACGGTTCAGCGGGGGGCCACAGATACGCAGTATTTT. Amino acids: CASSLTVQRGATDTQYF.

The chain has TRBV24-1 and TRBJ1-2; maybe TRBD1 (6 bases). The CDR3 has 13 residues. From germline, CDR1 is KGHDR and CDR2 SFDVKD. The V gene lost 3 bases and the J gene lost 5 bases, with 9 bases spanning the gap. The CDR3: CATSDGQKYGYTF. The CDR3 region has the DNA TGTGCCACCAGTGATGGACAGAAATATGGCTACACCTTC.

The genes are TRBV6-2 or TRBV6-3 and TRBJ2-3; the D gene could be TRBD1 or TRBD2 (5 bases each). The CDR3 length is 13 residues. The germline CDR1 and CDR2 sequences are MNHEY and SVGEGT. V gave up 5 bases and J gave up 4 bases, with 10 bases separating them. The CDR3 region is CASSDRGADTQYF. The CDR3 region has the DNA TGTGCCAGCAGTGATAGGGGAGCAGATACGCAGTATTTT.

This clone was counted once. The gene calls are TRBV6-5 and TRBJ1-1, with D unclear. V lost 5 bases to trimming and J lost 2 bases, with 9 bases between them. The CDR3 consists of 13 residues. Germline V gene lookup returns CDR1 MNHEY and CDR2 SVGAGI. This CDR3 is CASSTDVNTEAFF. The CDR3 DNA is TGTGCCAGCAGTACGGACGTAAACACTGAAGCTTTCTTT.

The chain joins TRBV18 to TRBJ1-5; the D is unclear. V was cut by 3 bases and J by 7 bases, with 22 bases left in between. The V gene's germline CDR1 is KGHSH and CDR2 LQKENI. The CDR3 runs 17 residues. This chain's CDR3 is CASSPSFRGNNLQPQHF. In nucleotides, the CDR3 is TGTGCCAGCTCACCCTCTTTTCGGGGTAACAATTTACAGCCCCAGCATTTT.